This record covers a single T cell receptor beta chain. Its antigen is as yet unknown. One end of the junction does not line up with germline, which may come from a read error. The sample originates from a study of T-cell memory formation after mild COVID-19. Study-wide findings and caveats: In second-wave clones peaking day 37, SARS-CoV-2 specificity remained unconfirmed. Pre-infection memory held some responding clones, suggesting pre-existing cross-reactive T cells responded. Clones that contracted from day 15 to 85 were balanced CD4/CD8, while later expanders leaned CD4+. The CD4+ clones that contracted clustered mainly within CM and EM, and the CD8+ clones concentrated in EMRA.

Germline CDR1 and CDR2: SGHDN and FVKESK. CDR3 length: 15 residues. TCRdb passed the 5' RACE reads through MiXCR, listing each CDR3 protein once. The sample includes roughly 370,000 distinct CDR3 sequences, 16% of them seen just once. Material for sequencing was PBMCs or a T cell subset sorted from them (not recorded which). V gene TRBV14 combines with J gene TRBJ1-6, with no clear D. The sequence came from a man in his late teens or twenties who had mild COVID-19 (a few samples of this study predate the infection). Cell type and time point are not known. The CDR3 sequence is CASSPIGRLNSPLHF. The CDR3 DNA follows: TGCGCCAGCAGCCCCATCGGCCGGCTTAATTCACCCCTCCACTTT.